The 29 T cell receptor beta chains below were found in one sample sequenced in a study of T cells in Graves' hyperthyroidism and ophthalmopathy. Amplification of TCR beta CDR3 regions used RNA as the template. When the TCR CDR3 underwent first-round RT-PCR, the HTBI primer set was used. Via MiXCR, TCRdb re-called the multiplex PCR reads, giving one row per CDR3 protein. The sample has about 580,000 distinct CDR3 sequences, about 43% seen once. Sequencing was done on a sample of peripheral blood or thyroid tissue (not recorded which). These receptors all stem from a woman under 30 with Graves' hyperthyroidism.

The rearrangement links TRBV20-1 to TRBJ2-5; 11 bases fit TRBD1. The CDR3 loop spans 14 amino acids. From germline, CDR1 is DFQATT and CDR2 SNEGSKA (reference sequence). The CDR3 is CSVEGQGAWETQYF. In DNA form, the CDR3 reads TGCAGCGTTGAAGGACAGGGGGCTTGGGAGACCCAGTACTTC.

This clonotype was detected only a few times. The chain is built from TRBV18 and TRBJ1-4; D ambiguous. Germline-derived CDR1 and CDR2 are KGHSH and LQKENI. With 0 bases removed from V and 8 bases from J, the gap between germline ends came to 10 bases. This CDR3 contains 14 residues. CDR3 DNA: TGTGCCAGCTCACCACCCCAGCCTTGGGAAAAACTGTTTTTT. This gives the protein CASSPPQPWEKLFF.

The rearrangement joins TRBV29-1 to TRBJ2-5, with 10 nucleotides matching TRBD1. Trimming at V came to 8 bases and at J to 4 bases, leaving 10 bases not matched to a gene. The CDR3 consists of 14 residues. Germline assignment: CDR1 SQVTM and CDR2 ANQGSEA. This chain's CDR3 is CSSPTGGEGETQYF. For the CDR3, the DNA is TGCAGCTCCCCGACAGGGGGCGAGGGAGAGACCCAGTACTTC.

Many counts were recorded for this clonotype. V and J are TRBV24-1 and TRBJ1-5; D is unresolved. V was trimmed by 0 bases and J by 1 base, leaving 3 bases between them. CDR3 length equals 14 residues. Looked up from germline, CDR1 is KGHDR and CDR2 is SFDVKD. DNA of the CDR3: TGTGCCACCAGTGATTTGAGGAGCAATCAGCCCCAGCATTTT. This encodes CATSDLRSNQPQHF.

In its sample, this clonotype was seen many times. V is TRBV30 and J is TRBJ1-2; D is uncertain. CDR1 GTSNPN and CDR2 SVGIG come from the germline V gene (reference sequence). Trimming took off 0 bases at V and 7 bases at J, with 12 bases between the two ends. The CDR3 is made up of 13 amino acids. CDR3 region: CAWSVYRSGGYTF. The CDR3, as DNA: TGTGCCTGGAGTGTATACCGCTCGGGTGGCTACACCTTC.

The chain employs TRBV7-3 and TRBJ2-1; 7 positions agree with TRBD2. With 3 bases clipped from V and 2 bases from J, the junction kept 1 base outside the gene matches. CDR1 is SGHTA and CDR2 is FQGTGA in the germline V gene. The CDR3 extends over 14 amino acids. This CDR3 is CASSLAGAYNEQFF. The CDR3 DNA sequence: TGTGCCAGCAGCTTGGCGGGAGCCTACAATGAGCAGTTCTTC.

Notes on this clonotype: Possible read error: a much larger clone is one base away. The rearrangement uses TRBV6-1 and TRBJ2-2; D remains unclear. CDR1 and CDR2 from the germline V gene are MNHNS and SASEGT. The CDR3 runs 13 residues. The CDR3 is CAISEATSGELFF. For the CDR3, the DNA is TGTGCCATCAGTGAAGCAACCTCCGGGGAGCTGTTTTTT.

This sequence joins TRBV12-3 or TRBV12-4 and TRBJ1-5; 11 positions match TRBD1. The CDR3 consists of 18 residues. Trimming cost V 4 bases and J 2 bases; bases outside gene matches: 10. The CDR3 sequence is CASSSAGQGASGNQPQHF. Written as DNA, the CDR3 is TGTGCCAGCAGTTCCGCTGGACAGGGGGCCTCTGGCAATCAGCCCCAGCATTTT.

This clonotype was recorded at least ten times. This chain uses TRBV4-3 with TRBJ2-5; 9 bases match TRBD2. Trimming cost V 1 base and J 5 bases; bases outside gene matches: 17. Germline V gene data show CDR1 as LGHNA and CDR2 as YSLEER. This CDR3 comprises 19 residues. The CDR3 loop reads CASSQAPVAGVVGAETQYF. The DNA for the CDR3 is TGCGCCAGCAGCCAAGCACCAGTAGCGGGAGTTGTTGGTGCTGAGACCCAGTACTTC.

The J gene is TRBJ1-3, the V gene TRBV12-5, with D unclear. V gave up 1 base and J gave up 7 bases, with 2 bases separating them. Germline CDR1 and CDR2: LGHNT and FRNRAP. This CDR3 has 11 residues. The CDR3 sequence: CASGLGNTIYF. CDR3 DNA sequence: TGTGCTAGTGGTTTGGGGAACACCATATATTTT.

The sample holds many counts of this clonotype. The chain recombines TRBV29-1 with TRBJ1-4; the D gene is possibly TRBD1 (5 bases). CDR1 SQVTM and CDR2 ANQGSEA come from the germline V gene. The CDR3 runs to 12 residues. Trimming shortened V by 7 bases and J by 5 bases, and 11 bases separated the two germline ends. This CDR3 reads CSAGQPNEKLFF. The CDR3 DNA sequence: TGCAGCGCCGGACAACCCAATGAAAAACTGTTTTTT.

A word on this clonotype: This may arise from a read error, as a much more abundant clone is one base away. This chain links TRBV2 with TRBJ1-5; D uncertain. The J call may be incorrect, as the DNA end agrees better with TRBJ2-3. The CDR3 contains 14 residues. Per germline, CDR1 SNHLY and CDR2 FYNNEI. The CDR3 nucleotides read TGTGCCAGCAGTGTAGGCAGTGAGCAGGATACGCAGTATTTT. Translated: CASSVGSEQDTQYF.

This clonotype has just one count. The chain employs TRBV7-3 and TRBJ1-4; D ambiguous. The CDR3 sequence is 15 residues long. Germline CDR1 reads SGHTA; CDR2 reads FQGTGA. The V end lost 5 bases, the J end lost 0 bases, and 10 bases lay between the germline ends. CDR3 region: CASSLDGATNEKLFF. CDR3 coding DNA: TGTGCCAGCAGCCTAGACGGGGCAACTAATGAAAAACTGTTTTTT.

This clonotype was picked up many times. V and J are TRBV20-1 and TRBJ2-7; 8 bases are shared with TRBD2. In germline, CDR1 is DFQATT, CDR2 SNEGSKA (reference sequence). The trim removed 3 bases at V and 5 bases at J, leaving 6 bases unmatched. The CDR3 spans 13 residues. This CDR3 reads CSASGLAGHEQYF. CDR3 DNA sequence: TGCAGTGCTAGCGGGCTAGCGGGCCACGAGCAGTACTTC.

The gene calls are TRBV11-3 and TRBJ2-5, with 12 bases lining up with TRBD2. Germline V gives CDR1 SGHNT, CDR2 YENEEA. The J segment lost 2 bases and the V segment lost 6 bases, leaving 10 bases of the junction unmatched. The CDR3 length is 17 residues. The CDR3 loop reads CASRETGTSGLQETQYF. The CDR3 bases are TGTGCCAGCAGAGAAACCGGGACTAGCGGGCTACAAGAGACCCAGTACTTC.

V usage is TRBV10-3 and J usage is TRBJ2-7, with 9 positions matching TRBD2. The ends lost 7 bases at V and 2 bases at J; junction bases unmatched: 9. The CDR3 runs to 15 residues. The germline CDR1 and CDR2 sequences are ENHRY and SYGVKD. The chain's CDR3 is CAITGGLAGAYEQYF. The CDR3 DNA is TGTGCCATCACGGGTGGGTTAGCGGGAGCCTACGAGCAGTACTTC.

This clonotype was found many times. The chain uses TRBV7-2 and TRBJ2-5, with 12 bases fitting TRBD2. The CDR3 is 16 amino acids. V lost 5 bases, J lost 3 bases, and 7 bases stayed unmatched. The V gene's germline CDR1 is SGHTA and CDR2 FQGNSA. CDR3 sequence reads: CASSLSWTSGKETQYF. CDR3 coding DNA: TGTGCCAGCAGCCTATCCTGGACTAGCGGGAAAGAGACCCAGTACTTC. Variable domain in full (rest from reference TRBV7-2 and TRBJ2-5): GAGVSQSPSNKVTEKGKDVELRCDPISGHTALYWYRQSLGQGLEFLIYFQGNSAPDKSGLPSDRFSAERTGGSVSTLTIQRTQQEDSAVYLCASSLSWTSGKETQYFGPGTRLLVL.

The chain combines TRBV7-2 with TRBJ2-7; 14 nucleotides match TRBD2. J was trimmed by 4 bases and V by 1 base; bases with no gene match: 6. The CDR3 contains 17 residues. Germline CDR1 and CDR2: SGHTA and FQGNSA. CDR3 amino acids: CASSLEVGTSGRYEQYF. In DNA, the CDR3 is TGTGCCAGCAGCTTAGAAGTGGGGACTAGCGGGAGATACGAGCAGTACTTC.

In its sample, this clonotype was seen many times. The DNA of the CDR3 is TGTGCCACCAGTCAGCGCAGCACCTACGAGCAGTACTTC. It is translated as CATSQRSTYEQYF. The chain is built from TRBV24-1 and TRBJ2-7; D unclear. The V gene's germline CDR1 is KGHDR and CDR2 SFDVKD. This CDR3 is built from 13 residues. V was cut by 6 bases and J by 2 bases, with 10 bases left in between.

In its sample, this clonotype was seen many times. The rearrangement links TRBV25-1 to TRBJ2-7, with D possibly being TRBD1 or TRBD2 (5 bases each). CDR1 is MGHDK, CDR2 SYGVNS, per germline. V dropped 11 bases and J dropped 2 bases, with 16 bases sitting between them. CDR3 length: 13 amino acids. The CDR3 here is CAGIGTETYEQYF. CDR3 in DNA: TGTGCCGGCATCGGGACGGAAACCTACGAGCAGTACTTC.

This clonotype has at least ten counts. The CDR3: CASSLGLSEQFF. The CDR3 DNA reads TGTGCCAGCAGCTTAGGGCTTAGTGAGCAGTTCTTC. The gene calls are TRBV7-6 and TRBJ2-1; no clear D gene. The CDR3 has 12 amino acids. Per germline, CDR1 SGHVS and CDR2 FNYEAQ. V was cut by 1 base and J by 9 bases, with 7 bases left in between.

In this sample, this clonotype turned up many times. This chain's CDR3 is CASSLRVAQPQHF. CDR3 in DNA: TGTGCCAGCAGTTTAAGGGTAGCCCAGCCCCAGCATTTT. The V call is TRBV12-3 or TRBV12-4, the J call TRBJ1-5; D uncertain. CDR3 length: 13 amino acids. Trimming shortened V by 2 bases and J by 7 bases, and 9 bases separated the two germline ends.

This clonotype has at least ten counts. The CDR3 sequence: CASSFDSRTGELFF. For the CDR3, the DNA is TGTGCCAGCAGCTTCGACTCTCGCACCGGGGAGCTGTTTTTT. V and J are TRBV7-9 and TRBJ2-2; D not certain. This CDR3 spans 14 amino acids. The germline V gene has CDR1 SEHNR and CDR2 FQNEAQ (reference sequence). The germline V and J ends were trimmed by 3 bases and 4 bases, with 9 bases remaining between them.

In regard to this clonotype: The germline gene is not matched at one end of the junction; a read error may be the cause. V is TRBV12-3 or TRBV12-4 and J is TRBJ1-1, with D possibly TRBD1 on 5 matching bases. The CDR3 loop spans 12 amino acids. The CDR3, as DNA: TGTGCCAGCAGTTATACCGCCGGGACCGCGGTATTT. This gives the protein CASSYTAGTAVF.

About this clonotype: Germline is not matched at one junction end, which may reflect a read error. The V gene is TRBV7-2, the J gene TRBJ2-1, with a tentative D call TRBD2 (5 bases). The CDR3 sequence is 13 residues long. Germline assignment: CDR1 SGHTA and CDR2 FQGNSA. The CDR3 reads CASRLGGDNEQFF. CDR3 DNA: TGTGCCAGCAGGTTAGGAGGAGACAATGAGCAGTTCTTC.

The CDR3, as DNA: TGCAGTGCCCCGAGGGTCGGGTTGATTGACGAGCAGTACTTC. Residues: CSAPRVGLIDEQYF. The chain links TRBV20-1 to TRBJ2-7; D perhaps matches TRBD2 (5 bases). Germline V gives CDR1 DFQATT, CDR2 SNEGSKA (reference sequence). The length of the CDR3 is 14 residues. Trimming stripped 6 bases from V and 5 bases from J, with 20 bases between.

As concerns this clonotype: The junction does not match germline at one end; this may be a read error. The CDR3 nucleotides read TGTGCCAGCAGTTTGACTAGCACGAACACCGGGGAGCTGTTTTTT. Its translation: CASSLTSTNTGELFF. The chain links TRBV24-1 to TRBJ2-2; 7 nucleotides match TRBD2. This CDR3 region has 15 residues. Germline CDR1 KGHDR, CDR2 SFDVKD.

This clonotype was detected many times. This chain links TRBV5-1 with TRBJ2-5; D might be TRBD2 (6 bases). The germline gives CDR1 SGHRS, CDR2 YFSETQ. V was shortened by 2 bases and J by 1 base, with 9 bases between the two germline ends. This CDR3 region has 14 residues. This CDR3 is CASSLGDSQETQYF. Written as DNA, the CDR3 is TGCGCCAGCAGCTTAGGGGACTCCCAAGAGACCCAGTACTTC. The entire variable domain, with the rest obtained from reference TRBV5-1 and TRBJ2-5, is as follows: KAGVTQTPRYLIKTRGQQVTLSCSPISGHRSVSWYQQTPGQGLQFLFEYFSETQRNKGNFPGRFSGRQFSNSRSEMNVSTLELGDSALYLCASSLGDSQETQYFGPGTRLLVL.

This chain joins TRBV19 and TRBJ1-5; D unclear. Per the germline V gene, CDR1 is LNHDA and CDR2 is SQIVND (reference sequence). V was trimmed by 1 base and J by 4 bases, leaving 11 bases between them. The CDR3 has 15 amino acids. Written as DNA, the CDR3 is TGTGCCAGTAGTATAGGGAACAGATATAATCAGCCCCAGCATTTT. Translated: CASSIGNRYNQPQHF.